This entry features one T cell receptor (beta chain) sequence. The data were obtained in a study of T cells in women clearing cervical HPV infection. Method: immunoSEQ multiplex PCR; TCRdb's copy keeps in-frame clones and lacks some. Its listing shows tens of thousands of clones. The clonotype was recovered from a woman aged 18-69 years with a cervical HPV16 infection that either progressed to CIN3+ or cleared (not recorded which). Specimen: blood buffy coat.

CDR3 sequence reads: CASSPSGGFTDTQYF. CDR3 bases read: TGTGCCAGCAGCCCGAGCGGGGGTTTCACAGATACG. The rearrangement joins TRBV5-4 to TRBJ2-3; 8 positions match TRBD2. The read stops 3 residues short of the end of the CDR3; the missing end is completed from the germline J gene. From germline, CDR1 is SGHNT and CDR2 YYREEE (reference sequence). J gave up 2 bases and V 4 bases, and 6 bases lay outside the gene matches. The length of the CDR3 is 15 residues.